These T cell receptor beta chains were read from a single sample in a study of sequential checkpoint blockade in melanoma. This table comes from immunoSEQ multiplex PCR, and its TCRdb copy is limited to in-frame clones, with some not included. The sample includes roughly 17,000 clones, just under 75% of them seen just once. Sample: CD8+ T cells sorted from blood (inferred from file names), taken from a patient given nivolumab and ipilimumab in sequence. These TCRs come from a human donor with melanoma. Each CDR3 is given with its conserved first and last residue. The D gene is left open where the match is weak. Expanded clones get a size class; other rows say once, few or many, or leave the size out.

TRBJ1-4 | TRBV27 | medium-sized | - | TGTGCCAGCAGTCCCCTCGTGGAGGGCAGGGAAAAACTGTTTTTT | CASSPLVEGREKLFF
TRBJ2-7 | TRBV27 | - | TRBD2 | TGTGCCAGCAGTCCCCGGACTAGCGGCTACGAGCAGTACTTC | CASSPRTSGYEQYF
TRBJ2-1 | TRBV27 | - | TRBD2 | TGTGCCAGCGCCGGAGCGGGGTTTCACAATGAGCAGTTCTTC | CASAGAGFHNEQFF
TRBJ1-1 | TRBV4-1 | few | - | TGCGCCAGCAGCCCCTCAGGGTCTAGTGAAGCTTTCTTT | CASSPSGSSEAFF
TRBJ2-7 | TRBV7-2 | - | - | TGTGCCAGCAGCCCTATTGACAGCCCCTACGAGCAGTACTTC | CASSPIDSPYEQYF
TRBJ2-2 | TRBV29-1 | - | TRBD1 | TGCAGCGCAACGTTTAGGGGACAGGTGAACACCGGGGAGCTGTTTTTT | CSATFRGQVNTGELFF
TRBJ1-2 | TRBV7-2 | - | - | TGTGCCAGCAGCCAGGGGTGGGGCTATGGCTACACCTTC | CASSQGWGYGYTF
TRBJ1-1 | TRBV10-1 | medium-sized | - | TGCGCCAGCAGTGAAGGGAGAGGGTTATGGACTGAAGCTTTCTTT | CASSEGRGLWTEAFF
TRBJ1-2 | TRBV19 | - | TRBD1 | TGTGCCAGTAGTAGGGGGACAGTGGATGGCTACACCTTC | CASSRGTVDGYTF
TRBJ2-6 | TRBV10-3 | - | - | TGTGCCATATTTACAGGGTCTGGGGCCAACGTCCTGACTTTC | CAIFTGSGANVLTF
TRBJ1-2 | TRBV13 | - | - | TGTGCCAGCAGCTTAGGGTACAGGATCTGGGACTATGGCTACACCTTC | CASSLGYRIWDYGYTF
TRBJ2-7 | TRBV7-9 | - | TRBD1 | TGTGCCAGCAGCCCTGATCGCGACAGGGGCGACTACGAGCAGTACTTC | CASSPDRDRGDYEQYF
TRBJ2-5 | TRBV5-1 | - | - | TGCGCCAGCAGCTGGGTAGGCGGGGATGAGACCCAGTACTTC | CASSWVGGDETQYF
TRBJ2-1 | TRBV7-9 | - | TRBD2 | TGTGCCAGCAGCGTAGCCCGGGGGGGACTAGCGGGAACTTTCTATGAGCAGTTCTTC | CASSVARGGLAGTFYEQFF
TRBJ2-1 | TRBV15 | - | - | TGTGCCACCAGCAGTGTCTACTACAATGAGCAGTTCTTC | CATSSVYYNEQFF
TRBJ2-2 | TRBV7-3 | - | - | TGTGCCAGCAGCTTACTAGGCGGTGCGAACACCGGGGAGCTGTTTTTT | CASSLLGGANTGELFF
TRBJ1-2 | TRBV6-4 | - | TRBD1 | TGTGCCAGCAGTGACTCGACAGGGATCGCTACTGGCTACACCTTC | CASSDSTGIATGYTF
TRBJ2-1 | TRBV7-6 | once | - | TGTGCCAGCAGAACTAGGGTGAATGAGCAGTTCTTC | CASRTRVNEQFF
TRBJ1-1 | TRBV9 | - | - | TGTGCCAGCAGCGTTGGACAGCCGAACACTGAAGCTTTCTTT | CASSVGQPNTEAFF
TRBJ2-7 | TRBV4-3 | - | TRBD1 | TGCGCCAGCAGCCAAGCCCGACAGGGTAACTACGAGCAGTACTTC | CASSQARQGNYEQYF
TRBJ2-7 | TRBV14 | - | - | TGTGCCAGCAGCCAAACCAGGTCACTCTCCGAGCAGTACTTC | CASSQTRSLSEQYF
TRBJ1-6 | TRBV27 | - | - | TGTGCCAGCAGCCTAGACAGGTCTTCACCCCTCCACTTT | CASSLDRSSPLHF
TRBJ1-4 | TRBV28 | - | TRBD1 | TGTGCCAGCAGCTCCACCCTGGGCAGGGGGCTTGAAAAACTGTTTTTT | CASSSTLGRGLEKLFF
TRBJ2-7 | TRBV7-8 | - | - | TGTGCCAGCAGCTCCACAGGCGGAGAGCAGTACTTC | CASSSTGGEQYF
TRBJ2-7 | TRBV7-9 | - | - | TGTGCCAGCATGGAGGGTCAGACCTACGAGCAGTACTTC | CASMEGQTYEQYF
TRBJ1-5 | TRBV27 | - | - | TGTGCCAGCAGTTCCCCTGGGAGACAGCCCCAGCATTTT | CASSSPGRQPQHF
TRBJ1-1 | TRBV28 | - | - | TGTGCCAGCAGTTTCATCGCGGACAGTGAAGCTTTCTTT | CASSFIADSEAFF
TRBJ1-2 | TRBV5-4 | - | TRBD1 | TGTGCCAGCAGCTTGTTTGCCGGGACAGTCTATGGCTACACCTTC | CASSLFAGTVYGYTF
TRBJ1-2 | TRBV19 | - | - | TGTGCCAGTAGTGCCGAACAGTTCTACCTCTATGGCTACACCTTC | CASSAEQFYLYGYTF
TRBJ2-7 | TRBV19 | - | TRBD1 | TGTGCCAGTAGTCTCCCTGGACAGGGCTACGAGCAGTACTTC | CASSLPGQGYEQYF
TRBJ1-1 | TRBV14 | - | - | TGTGCCAGCAGCCCGCGAGGGTCGAACACTGAAGCTTTCTTT | CASSPRGSNTEAFF
TRBJ2-5 | TRBV2 | few | TRBD2 | TGTGCCAGCAGGACTAGCGGGGGGTATATGGAGACCCAGTACTTC | CASRTSGGYMETQYF
TRBJ2-1 | TRBV7-6 | - | - | TGTGCCAGCAGCCGGGACCTCAATACGGGGGATGAGCAGTTCTTC | CASSRDLNTGDEQFF
TRBJ2-1 | TRBV30 | - | - | TGTGCCTGGAGTTGGTCAGCGTCAAATGAGCAGTTCTTC | CAWSWSASNEQFF
TRBJ1-6 | TRBV7-3 | few | - | TGTGCCAGCAGCTTAGAGTATTCACCCCTCCACTTT | CASSLEYSPLHF
TRBJ2-3 | TRBV7-6 | - | TRBD1 | TGTGCCAGCAGCCCCAGGACAGGGGGGGACACAGATACGCAGTATTTT | CASSPRTGGDTDTQYF
TRBJ1-3 | TRBV7-6 | - | - | TGTGCCAGCAGCTTAAGTGTCGCTAGCTCTGGAAACACCATATATTTT | CASSLSVASSGNTIYF
TRBJ2-7 | TRBV7-7 | once | - | TGTGCTAGCAGCTTATCCCACGGACTCTACGAGCAGTACTTC | CASSLSHGLYEQYF
TRBJ1-2 | TRBV5-6 | once | - | TGTGCCAGCAGCCGCGGACGGGAGAGGAACTATGGCTACACCTTC | CASSRGRERNYGYTF
TRBJ1-1 | TRBV4-1 | - | - | TGCGCCAGCAGCCAAGCGGGAGGGGGGGGTCTCGCTTTGAACACTGAAGCTTTCTTT | CASSQAGGGGLALNTEAFF
TRBJ1-2 | TRBV9 | - | TRBD1 | TGTGCCAGCAGCGCCGCGGGACAGATTGAAAGCTACACCTTC | CASSAAGQIESYTF
TRBJ1-2 | TRBV7-2 | - | - | TGTGCCAGCAGCTTATCAGGCTCTAACTATGGCTACACCTTC | CASSLSGSNYGYTF
TRBJ2-7 | TRBV9 | few | TRBD2 | TGTGCCAGCAGCTTAGGGGGGCTAGCGGGACGCTCCTACGAGCAGTACTTC | CASSLGGLAGRSYEQYF
TRBJ2-7 | TRBV5-1 | - | - | TGCGCCAGCAGCTTAGACTACTACGAGCAGTACTTC | CASSLDYYEQYF
TRBJ2-7 | TRBV5-4 | medium-sized | TRBD1 | TGTGCCAGCAGCGCCGGGACAGGGCCATACGAGCAGTACTTC | CASSAGTGPYEQYF
TRBJ2-3 | TRBV9 | - | TRBD2 | TGTGCCAGCAGCGCGACTAGCGGGGGGCTCTCAGATACGCAGTATTTT | CASSATSGGLSDTQYF
TRBJ2-3 | TRBV27 | few | - | TGTGCCAGCAGGGCCCTCACAGATACGCAGTATTTT | CASRALTDTQYF